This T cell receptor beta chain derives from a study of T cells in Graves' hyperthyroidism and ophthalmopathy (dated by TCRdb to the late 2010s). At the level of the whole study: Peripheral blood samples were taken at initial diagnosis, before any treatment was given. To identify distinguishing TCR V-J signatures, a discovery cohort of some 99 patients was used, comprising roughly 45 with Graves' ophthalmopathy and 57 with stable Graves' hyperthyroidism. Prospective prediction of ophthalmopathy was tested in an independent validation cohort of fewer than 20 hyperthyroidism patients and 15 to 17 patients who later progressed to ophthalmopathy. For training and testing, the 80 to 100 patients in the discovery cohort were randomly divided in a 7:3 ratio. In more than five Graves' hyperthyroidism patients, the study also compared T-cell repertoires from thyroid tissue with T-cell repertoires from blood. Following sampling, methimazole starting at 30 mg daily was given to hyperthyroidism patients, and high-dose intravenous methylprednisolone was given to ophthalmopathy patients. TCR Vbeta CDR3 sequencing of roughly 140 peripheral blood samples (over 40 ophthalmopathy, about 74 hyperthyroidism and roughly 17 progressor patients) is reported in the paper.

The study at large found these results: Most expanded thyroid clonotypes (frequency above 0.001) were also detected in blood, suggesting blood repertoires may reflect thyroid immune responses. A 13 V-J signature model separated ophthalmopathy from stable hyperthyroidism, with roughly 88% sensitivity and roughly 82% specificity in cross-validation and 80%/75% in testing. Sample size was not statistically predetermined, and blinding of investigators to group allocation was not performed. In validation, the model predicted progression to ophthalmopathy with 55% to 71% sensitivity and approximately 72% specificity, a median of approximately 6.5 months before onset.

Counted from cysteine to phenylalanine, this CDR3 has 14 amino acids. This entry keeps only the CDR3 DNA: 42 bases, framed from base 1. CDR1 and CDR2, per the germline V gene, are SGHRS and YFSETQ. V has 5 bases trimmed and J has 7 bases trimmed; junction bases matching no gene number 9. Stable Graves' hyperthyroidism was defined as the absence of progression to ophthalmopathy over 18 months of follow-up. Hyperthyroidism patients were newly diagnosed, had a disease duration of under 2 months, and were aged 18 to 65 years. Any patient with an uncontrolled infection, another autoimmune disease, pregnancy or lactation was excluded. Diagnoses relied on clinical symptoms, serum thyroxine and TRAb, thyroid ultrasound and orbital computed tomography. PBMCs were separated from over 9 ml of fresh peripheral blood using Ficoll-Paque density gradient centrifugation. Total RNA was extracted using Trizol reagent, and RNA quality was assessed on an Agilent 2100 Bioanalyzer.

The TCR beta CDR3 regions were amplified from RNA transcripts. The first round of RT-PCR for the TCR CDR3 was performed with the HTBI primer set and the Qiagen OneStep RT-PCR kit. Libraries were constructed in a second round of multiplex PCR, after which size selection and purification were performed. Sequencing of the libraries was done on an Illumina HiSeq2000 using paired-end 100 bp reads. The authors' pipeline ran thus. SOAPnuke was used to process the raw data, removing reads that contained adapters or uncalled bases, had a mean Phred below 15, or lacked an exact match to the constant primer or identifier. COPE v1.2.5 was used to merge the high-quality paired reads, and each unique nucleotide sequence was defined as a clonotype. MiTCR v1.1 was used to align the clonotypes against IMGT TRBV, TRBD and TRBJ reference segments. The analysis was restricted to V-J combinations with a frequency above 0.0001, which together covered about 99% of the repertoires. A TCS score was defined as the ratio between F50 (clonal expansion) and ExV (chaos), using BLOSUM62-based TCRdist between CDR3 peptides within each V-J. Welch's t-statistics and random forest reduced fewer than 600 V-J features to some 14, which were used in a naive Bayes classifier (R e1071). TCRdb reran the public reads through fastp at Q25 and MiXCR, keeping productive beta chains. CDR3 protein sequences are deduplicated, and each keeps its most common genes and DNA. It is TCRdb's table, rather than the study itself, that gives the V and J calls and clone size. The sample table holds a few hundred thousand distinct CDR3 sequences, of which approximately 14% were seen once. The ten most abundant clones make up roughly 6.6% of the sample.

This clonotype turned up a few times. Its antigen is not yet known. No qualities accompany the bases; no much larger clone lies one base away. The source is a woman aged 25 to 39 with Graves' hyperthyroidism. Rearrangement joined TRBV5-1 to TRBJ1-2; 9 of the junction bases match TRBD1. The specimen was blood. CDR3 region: CASRDTGTGFGYTF. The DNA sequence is TGCGCCAGCAGAGACACCGGGACAGGGTTTGGCTACACCTTC.